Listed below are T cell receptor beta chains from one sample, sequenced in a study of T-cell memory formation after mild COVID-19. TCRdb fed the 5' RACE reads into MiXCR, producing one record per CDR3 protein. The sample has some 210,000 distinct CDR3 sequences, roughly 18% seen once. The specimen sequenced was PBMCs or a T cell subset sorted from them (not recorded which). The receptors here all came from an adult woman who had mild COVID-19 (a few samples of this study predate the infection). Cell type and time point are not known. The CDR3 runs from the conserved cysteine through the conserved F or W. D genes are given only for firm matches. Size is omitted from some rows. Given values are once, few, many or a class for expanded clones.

CDR3 protein: CASSQFGVAYEQYF; CDR3 DNA: TGTGCCAGCAGCCAATTCGGGGTGGCCTACGAGCAGTACTTC; V gene: TRBV7-2; D gene: .; clone size: few; J gene: TRBJ2-7
CDR3 protein: CASSLTGVPNYGYTF; CDR3 DNA: TGTGCCAGCAGTTTAACCGGGGTGCCGAACTATGGCTACACCTTC; V gene: TRBV12-3/TRBV12-4; D gene: .; clone size: .; J gene: TRBJ1-2
CDR3 protein: CAWSKSVIETQYF; CDR3 DNA: TGTGCCTGGAGTAAGTCGGTGATAGAGACCCAGTACTTC; V gene: TRBV30; D gene: .; clone size: .; J gene: TRBJ2-5
CDR3 protein: CASGQTQETQYF; CDR3 DNA: TGTGCCAGTGGACAGACCCAAGAGACCCAGTACTTC; V gene: TRBV12-3/TRBV12-4; D gene: .; clone size: .; J gene: TRBJ2-5
CDR3 protein: CSARVPKETQYF; CDR3 DNA: TGCAGTGCTAGAGTGCCAAAAGAGACCCAGTACTTC; V gene: TRBV20-1; D gene: .; clone size: few; J gene: TRBJ2-5
CDR3 protein: CASSWDLMNTEAFF; CDR3 DNA: TGTGCCAGCAGCTGGGATCTAATGAACACTGAAGCTTTCTTT; V gene: TRBV5-4; D gene: .; clone size: .; J gene: TRBJ1-1
CDR3 protein: CASSLARTSRGTDTQYF; CDR3 DNA: TGTGCCAGCAGCCTAGCCAGGACTAGCCGTGGCACAGATACGCAGTATTTT; V gene: TRBV12-3/TRBV12-4; D gene: TRBD2; clone size: .; J gene: TRBJ2-3
CDR3 protein: CSVGSGNTEAFF; CDR3 DNA: TGCAGCGTTGGATCAGGGAACACTGAAGCTTTCTTT; V gene: TRBV29-1; D gene: .; clone size: .; J gene: TRBJ1-1
CDR3 protein: CASSPTWGANRGYTF; CDR3 DNA: TGTGCCAGCAGCCCTACTTGGGGCGCGAATAGAGGCTACACCTTC; V gene: TRBV7-2; D gene: .; clone size: .; J gene: TRBJ1-2
CDR3 protein: CASSKIAGVSFGGELFF; CDR3 DNA: TGTGCCAGCAGCAAGATAGCGGGTGTCTCGTTTGGCGGGGAGCTGTTTTTT; V gene: TRBV9; D gene: TRBD2; clone size: once; J gene: TRBJ2-2
CDR3 protein: CASSPLADTRTDTQYF; CDR3 DNA: TGTGCCAGCAGCCCCCTAGCGGACACCCGCACAGATACGCAGTATTTT; V gene: TRBV12-3/TRBV12-4; D gene: TRBD2; clone size: .; J gene: TRBJ2-3
CDR3 protein: CASSQDYYGIGVADTQYF; CDR3 DNA: TGCGCCAGCAGCCAAGATTACTACGGGATTGGGGTGGCAGATACGCAGTATTTT; V gene: TRBV4-3; D gene: .; clone size: .; J gene: TRBJ2-3
CDR3 protein: CASSFLYGTGGTGELFF; CDR3 DNA: TGTGCCAGCAGCTTTCTTTACGGGACAGGGGGCACCGGGGAGCTGTTTTTT; V gene: TRBV7-9; D gene: TRBD1; clone size: .; J gene: TRBJ2-2
CDR3 protein: CASSGAGYNEQFF; CDR3 DNA: TGCGCCAGCAGCGGGGCAGGCTACAATGAGCAGTTCTTC; V gene: TRBV5-1; D gene: .; clone size: many; J gene: TRBJ2-1
CDR3 protein: CASSHEGRGSNTEAFF; CDR3 DNA: TGCGCCAGCAGCCATGAAGGGAGGGGATCGAACACTGAAGCTTTCTTT; V gene: TRBV4-1; D gene: .; clone size: .; J gene: TRBJ1-1
CDR3 protein: CSVADGFSGQPQHF; CDR3 DNA: TGCAGCGTCGCGGACGGTTTTTCGGGACAGCCCCAGCATTTT; V gene: TRBV29-1; D gene: .; clone size: .; J gene: TRBJ1-5
CDR3 protein: CASRHIGTEAFF; CDR3 DNA: TGTGCCAGCAGACATATCGGCACTGAAGCTTTCTTT; V gene: TRBV12-3/TRBV12-4; D gene: .; clone size: few; J gene: TRBJ1-1
CDR3 protein: CASSNARTVGTGELFF; CDR3 DNA: TGTGCCAGCAGCAACGCCCGGACAGTGGGAACCGGGGAGCTGTTTTTT; V gene: TRBV4-2; D gene: .; clone size: few; J gene: TRBJ2-2
CDR3 protein: CATGQISTDTQYF; CDR3 DNA: TGTGCCACCGGACAGATTAGCACAGATACGCAGTATTTT; V gene: TRBV6-1; D gene: .; clone size: few; J gene: TRBJ2-3
CDR3 protein: CASSFWGSREKLFF; CDR3 DNA: TGTGCCAGCAGCTTCTGGGGGTCTAGAGAAAAACTGTTTTTT; V gene: TRBV7-9; D gene: .; clone size: few; J gene: TRBJ1-4
CDR3 protein: CASSQASGYSYSGANVLTF; CDR3 DNA: TGTGCCAGCAGCCAAGCATCGGGGTACTCATACTCTGGGGCCAACGTCCTGACTTTC; V gene: TRBV3-1; D gene: .; clone size: .; J gene: TRBJ2-6
CDR3 protein: CASSLVAGSSYEQYF; CDR3 DNA: TGCGCCAGCAGCTTGGTAGCGGGGTCATCCTACGAGCAGTACTTC; V gene: TRBV5-1; D gene: TRBD2; clone size: many; J gene: TRBJ2-7
CDR3 protein: CATSRGQRDLSGYTF; CDR3 DNA: TGTGCCACCAGCAGAGGACAGAGGGACCTATCTGGCTACACCTTC; V gene: TRBV15; D gene: .; clone size: few; J gene: TRBJ1-2
CDR3 protein: CASSYMPGNTGELFF; CDR3 DNA: TGTGCCAGCAGCTATATGCCAGGGAACACCGGGGAGCTGTTTTTT; V gene: TRBV7-3; D gene: .; clone size: few; J gene: TRBJ2-2
CDR3 protein: CASTLNSQGTGGGYTF; CDR3 DNA: TGTGCCAGTACACTCAATAGCCAAGGGACAGGCGGTGGCTACACCTTC; V gene: TRBV7-8; D gene: TRBD1; clone size: .; J gene: TRBJ1-2
CDR3 protein: CASSDRWGGKSTDTQYF; CDR3 DNA: TGTGCCAGCAGTGATAGGTGGGGGGGGAAAAGCACAGATACGCAGTATTTT; V gene: TRBV5-5; D gene: TRBD2; clone size: .; J gene: TRBJ2-3
CDR3 protein: CASSLRQGIYEQYF; CDR3 DNA: TGTGCCAGCAGTTTACGGCAGGGTATTTACGAGCAGTACTTC; V gene: TRBV12-3/TRBV12-4; D gene: .; clone size: .; J gene: TRBJ2-7
CDR3 protein: CSVSDRGETQYF; CDR3 DNA: TGCAGCGTTTCCGACAGGGGGGAGACCCAGTACTTC; V gene: TRBV29-1; D gene: TRBD1; clone size: .; J gene: TRBJ2-5
CDR3 protein: CASSPSRYGYTF; CDR3 DNA: TGCGCCAGCAGCCCCTCGCGGTATGGCTACACCTTC; V gene: TRBV5-1; D gene: .; clone size: few; J gene: TRBJ1-2
CDR3 protein: CAWSVGLAGGQETQYF; CDR3 DNA: TGTGCCTGGAGTGTAGGGCTAGCGGGGGGACAAGAGACCCAGTACTTC; V gene: TRBV30; D gene: TRBD2; clone size: few; J gene: TRBJ2-5
CDR3 protein: CASSMGLDQETQYF; CDR3 DNA: TGTGCCAGCAGCATGGGACTGGACCAAGAGACCCAGTACTTC; V gene: TRBV11-2; D gene: .; clone size: .; J gene: TRBJ2-5
CDR3 protein: CASTGRRHEKLFF; CDR3 DNA: TGCGCCAGCACAGGACGACGGCATGAAAAACTGTTTTTT; V gene: TRBV4-1; D gene: .; clone size: .; J gene: TRBJ1-4
CDR3 protein: CAISASGQETQYF; CDR3 DNA: TGTGCCATCAGTGCCTCAGGACAAGAGACCCAGTACTTC; V gene: TRBV10-3; D gene: .; clone size: .; J gene: TRBJ2-5
CDR3 protein: CASSLMGGSSYNEQFF; CDR3 DNA: TGCGCCAGCAGCTTGATGGGGGGGAGCTCCTACAATGAGCAGTTCTTC; V gene: TRBV5-1; D gene: TRBD2; clone size: once; J gene: TRBJ2-1
CDR3 protein: CASSLVGTNTNNEQFF; CDR3 DNA: TGTGCCAGCAGCTTAGTCGGGACTAACACCAACAATGAGCAGTTCTTC; V gene: TRBV11-3; D gene: TRBD2; clone size: .; J gene: TRBJ2-1
CDR3 protein: CASGGRRSYEQYF; CDR3 DNA: TGTGCCAGCGGGGGTAGGCGTTCCTACGAGCAGTACTTC; V gene: TRBV6-6; D gene: .; clone size: few; J gene: TRBJ2-7
CDR3 protein: CASSYAGFTYGYTF; CDR3 DNA: TGTGCCAGCAGTTACGCCGGCTTCACCTATGGCTACACCTTC; V gene: TRBV6-5; D gene: .; clone size: .; J gene: TRBJ1-2
CDR3 protein: CASSQGRSGGADEQYF; CDR3 DNA: TGTGCCAGCAGCCAAGGGAGGAGCGGGGGGGCTGACGAGCAGTACTTC; V gene: TRBV3-1; D gene: TRBD2; clone size: .; J gene: TRBJ2-7
CDR3 protein: CASSSGGRRGYTF; CDR3 DNA: TGTGCCAGCAGCTCAGGGGGGAGAAGGGGCTACACCTTC; V gene: TRBV6-5; D gene: TRBD1; clone size: few; J gene: TRBJ1-2
CDR3 protein: CASSFQGDTEAFF; CDR3 DNA: TGCGCCAGCAGCTTTCAAGGGGACACTGAAGCTTTCTTT; V gene: TRBV5-1; D gene: .; clone size: .; J gene: TRBJ1-1
CDR3 protein: CSALLAGASSGTQYF; CDR3 DNA: TGCAGTGCCCTACTAGCGGGGGCCTCAAGTGGGACCCAGTACTTC; V gene: TRBV20-1; D gene: TRBD2; clone size: many; J gene: TRBJ2-5
CDR3 protein: CASSPGGRGTEAFF; CDR3 DNA: TGTGCCAGCAGCCCAGGGGGGCGTGGCACTGAAGCTTTCTTT; V gene: TRBV7-3; D gene: TRBD1; clone size: .; J gene: TRBJ1-1
CDR3 protein: CASSWSGQRGRETQYF; CDR3 DNA: TGTGCCAGCAGCTGGTCTGGACAAAGAGGACGGGAGACCCAGTACTTC; V gene: TRBV7-2; D gene: .; clone size: .; J gene: TRBJ2-5
CDR3 protein: CASSYSGPPQEQYF; CDR3 DNA: TGTGCCAGCAGTTACTCGGGACCTCCCCAGGAGCAGTACTTC; V gene: TRBV6-5; D gene: .; clone size: .; J gene: TRBJ2-7
CDR3 protein: CASSLRGRLAGGYYNEQFF; CDR3 DNA: TGTGCCAGCAGCTTGAGGGGTCGACTAGCGGGTGGTTACTACAATGAGCAGTTCTTC; V gene: TRBV5-4; D gene: TRBD2; clone size: few; J gene: TRBJ2-1
CDR3 protein: CASSFEPTGTGYEEQYF; CDR3 DNA: TGCGCCAGCAGCTTCGAACCTACCGGGACAGGATACGAAGAGCAGTACTTC; V gene: TRBV5-1; D gene: TRBD1; clone size: few; J gene: TRBJ2-7
CDR3 protein: CASVSGSWADTQYF; CDR3 DNA: TGTGCCAGCGTATCCGGGAGTTGGGCAGATACGCAGTATTTT; V gene: TRBV28; D gene: .; clone size: few; J gene: TRBJ2-3
CDR3 protein: CASSQGLAGRYNEQFF; CDR3 DNA: TGCGCCAGCAGCCAAGGATTAGCGGGACGCTACAATGAGCAGTTCTTC; V gene: TRBV4-3; D gene: TRBD2; clone size: .; J gene: TRBJ2-1
CDR3 protein: CSAGGQSNTEAFF; CDR3 DNA: TGCAGTGCGGGCGGACAGTCGAACACTGAAGCTTTCTTT; V gene: TRBV20-1; D gene: .; clone size: few; J gene: TRBJ1-1
CDR3 protein: CSAHRIESEQFF; CDR3 DNA: TGCAGTGCCCACAGAATCGAAAGTGAGCAGTTCTTC; V gene: TRBV20-1; D gene: .; clone size: .; J gene: TRBJ2-1
CDR3 protein: CASSLGTGTGGNEQYF; CDR3 DNA: TGCGCCAGCAGCTTGGGAACCGGGACAGGCGGGAACGAGCAGTACTTC; V gene: TRBV5-1; D gene: TRBD1; clone size: few; J gene: TRBJ2-7
CDR3 protein: CASRTGTNTGELFF; CDR3 DNA: TGCGCCAGCAGAACAGGGACGAACACCGGGGAGCTGTTTTTT; V gene: TRBV5-1; D gene: .; clone size: .; J gene: TRBJ2-2